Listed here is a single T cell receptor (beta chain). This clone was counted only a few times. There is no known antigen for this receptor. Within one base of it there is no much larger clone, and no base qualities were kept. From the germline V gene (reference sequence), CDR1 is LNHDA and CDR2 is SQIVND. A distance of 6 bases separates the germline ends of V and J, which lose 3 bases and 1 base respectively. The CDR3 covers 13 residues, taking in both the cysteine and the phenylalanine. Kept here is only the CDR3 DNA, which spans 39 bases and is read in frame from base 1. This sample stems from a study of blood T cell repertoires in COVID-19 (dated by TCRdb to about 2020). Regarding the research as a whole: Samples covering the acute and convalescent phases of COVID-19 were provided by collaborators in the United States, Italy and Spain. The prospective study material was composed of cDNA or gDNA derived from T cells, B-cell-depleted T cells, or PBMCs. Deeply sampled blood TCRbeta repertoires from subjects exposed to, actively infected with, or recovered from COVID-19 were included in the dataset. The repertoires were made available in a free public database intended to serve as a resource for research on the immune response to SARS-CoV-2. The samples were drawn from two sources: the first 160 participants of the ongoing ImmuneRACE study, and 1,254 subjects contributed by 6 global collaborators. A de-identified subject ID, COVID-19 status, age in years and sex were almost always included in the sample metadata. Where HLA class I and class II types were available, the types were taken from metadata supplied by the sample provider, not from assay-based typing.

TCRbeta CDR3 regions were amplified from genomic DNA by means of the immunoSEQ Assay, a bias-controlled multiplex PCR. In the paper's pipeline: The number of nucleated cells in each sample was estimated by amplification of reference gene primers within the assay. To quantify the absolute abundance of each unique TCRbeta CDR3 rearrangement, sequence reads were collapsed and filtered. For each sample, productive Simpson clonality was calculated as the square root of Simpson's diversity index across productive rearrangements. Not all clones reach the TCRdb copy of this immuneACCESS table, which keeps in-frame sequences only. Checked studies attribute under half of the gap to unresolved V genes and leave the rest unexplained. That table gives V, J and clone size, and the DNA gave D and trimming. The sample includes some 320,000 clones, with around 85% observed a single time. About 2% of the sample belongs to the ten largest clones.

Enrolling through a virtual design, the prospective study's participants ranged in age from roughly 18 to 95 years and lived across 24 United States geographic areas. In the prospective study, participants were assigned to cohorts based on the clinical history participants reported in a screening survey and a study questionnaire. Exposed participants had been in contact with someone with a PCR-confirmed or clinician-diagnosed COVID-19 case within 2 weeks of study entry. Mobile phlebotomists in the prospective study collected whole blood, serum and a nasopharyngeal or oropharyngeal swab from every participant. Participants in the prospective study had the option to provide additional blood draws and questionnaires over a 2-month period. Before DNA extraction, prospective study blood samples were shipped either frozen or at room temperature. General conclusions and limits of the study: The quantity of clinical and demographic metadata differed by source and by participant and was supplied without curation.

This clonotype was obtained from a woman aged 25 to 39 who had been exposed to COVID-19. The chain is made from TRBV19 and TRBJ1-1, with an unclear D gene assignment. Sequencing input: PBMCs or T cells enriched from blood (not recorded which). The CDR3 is CASSISRNTEAFF. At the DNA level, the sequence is TGTGCCAGTAGTATTAGCCGGAACACTGAAGCTTTCTTT.